This paragraph reports one T cell receptor beta chain. The method was immunoSEQ multiplex PCR; TCRdb's version includes in-frame clones alone and lacks a portion of them. This table has 250,000 or so clones, approximately 89% appearing once. Clinical history as reported by participants underpinned cohort assignment. Up to 2 weeks before entering the study, exposed participants had met a COVID-19 case. These data belong to a study of blood T cell repertoires in COVID-19. CDR3 length: 15 residues. Germline CDR1 reads SGDLS; CDR2 reads YYNGEE. Trimming took 3 bases from V and 8 from J; bases not matched to a gene: 9.

The V gene is TRBV9, the J gene TRBJ2-1; 9 bases align to TRBD2. Material: PBMCs or T cells enriched from blood (not recorded which). This sequence was found in a woman aged 40 to 50 who had been exposed to COVID-19. CDR3 in DNA: TGTGCCAGCAGCGCCCCTGGAGGACTAGCGCATGAGCAGTTCTTC. This gives the protein CASSAPGGLAHEQFF.